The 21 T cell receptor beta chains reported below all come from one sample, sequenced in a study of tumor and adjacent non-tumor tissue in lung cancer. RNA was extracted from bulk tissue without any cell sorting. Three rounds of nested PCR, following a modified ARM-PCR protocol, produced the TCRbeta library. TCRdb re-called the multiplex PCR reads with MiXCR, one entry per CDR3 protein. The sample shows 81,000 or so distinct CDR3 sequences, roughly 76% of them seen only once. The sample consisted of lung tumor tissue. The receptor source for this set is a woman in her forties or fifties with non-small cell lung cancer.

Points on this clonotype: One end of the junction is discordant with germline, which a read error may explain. The CDR3 nucleotides are TGCACTGCTATGACTAGCGACACAGATACGCAGTACTTT. Encoded protein: CTAMTSDTDTQYF. The chain is built from TRBV20-1 and TRBJ2-3; TRBD2 matches at 8 bases. This CDR3 is built from 13 residues. Germline-derived CDR1 and CDR2 are DFQATT and SNEGSKA (reference sequence).

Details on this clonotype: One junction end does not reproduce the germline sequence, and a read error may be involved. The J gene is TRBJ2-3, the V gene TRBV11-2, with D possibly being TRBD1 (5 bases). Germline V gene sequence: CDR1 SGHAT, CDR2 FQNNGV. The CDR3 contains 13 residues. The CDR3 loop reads CASSLGGADMQFF. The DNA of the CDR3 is TGTGCCAGCAGTTTAGGTGGGGCAGATATGCAGTTTTTT.

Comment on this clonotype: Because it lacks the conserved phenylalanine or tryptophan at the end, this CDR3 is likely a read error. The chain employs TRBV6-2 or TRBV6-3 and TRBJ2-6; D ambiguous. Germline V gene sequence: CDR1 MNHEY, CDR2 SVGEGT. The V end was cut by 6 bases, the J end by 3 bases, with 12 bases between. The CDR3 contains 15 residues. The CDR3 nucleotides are TGTGCCAGCAGATTCCGCCCCGGTGGGGCCAACGTCCTGACTATC. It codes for CASRFRPGGANVLTI.

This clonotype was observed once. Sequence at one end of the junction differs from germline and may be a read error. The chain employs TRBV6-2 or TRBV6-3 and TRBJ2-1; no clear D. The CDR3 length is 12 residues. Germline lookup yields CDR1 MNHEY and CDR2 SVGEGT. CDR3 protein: CANAKRNNEQLF. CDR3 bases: TGTGCCAACGCGAAACGCAACAATGAGCAGCTCTTC.

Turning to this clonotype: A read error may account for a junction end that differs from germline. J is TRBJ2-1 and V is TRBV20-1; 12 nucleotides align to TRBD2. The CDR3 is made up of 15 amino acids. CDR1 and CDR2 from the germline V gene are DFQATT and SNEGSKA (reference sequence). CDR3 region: CSARVTSGRWGEQFF. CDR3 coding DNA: TGCAGTGCTAGAGTGACTAGCGGGAGATGGGGTGAGCAATTCTTC.

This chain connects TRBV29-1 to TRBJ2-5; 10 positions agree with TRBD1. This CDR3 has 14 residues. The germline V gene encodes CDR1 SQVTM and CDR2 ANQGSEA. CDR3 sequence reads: CNVRDRGAGVTQYF. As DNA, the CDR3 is TGCAACGTCCGGGACAGGGGCGCAGGGGTGACTCAGTACTTC. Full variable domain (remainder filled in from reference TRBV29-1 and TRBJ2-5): SAVISQKPSRDICQRGTSLTIQCQVDSQVTMMFWYRQQPGQSLTLIATANQGSEATYESGFVIDKFPISRPNLTFSTLTVSNMSPEDSSIYLCNVRDRGAGVTQYFGPGTRLLVL.

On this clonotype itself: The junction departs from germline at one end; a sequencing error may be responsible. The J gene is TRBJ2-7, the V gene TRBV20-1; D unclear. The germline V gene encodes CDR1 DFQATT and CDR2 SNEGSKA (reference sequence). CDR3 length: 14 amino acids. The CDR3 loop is CIARDQSYGYEQYF. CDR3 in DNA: TGCATTGCTAGAGATCAGAGCTACGGCTACGAGCAGTACTTC.

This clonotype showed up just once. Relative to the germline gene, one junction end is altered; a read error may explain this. CDR3 residues: CSVGPGNTEAFF. In DNA form, the CDR3 reads TGTAGCGTTGGGCCAGGGAACACTGAAGCTTTCTTT. V usage is TRBV29-1 and J usage is TRBJ1-1; D is unresolved. The CDR3 is 12 amino acids. Germline assignment: CDR1 SQVTM and CDR2 ANQGSEA.

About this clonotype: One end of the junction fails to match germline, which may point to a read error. The CDR3 nucleotides are TGTGCCAGCAGCCAAGTTTATGGGAGAGGAAAGACCCACTACTTC. It yields the protein CASSQVYGRGKTHYF. The rearrangement joins TRBV4-2 to TRBJ2-5; a possible D gene is TRBD2 (5 bases). The CDR3 runs 15 residues. Germline lookup yields CDR1 LGHNA and CDR2 YNFKEQ.

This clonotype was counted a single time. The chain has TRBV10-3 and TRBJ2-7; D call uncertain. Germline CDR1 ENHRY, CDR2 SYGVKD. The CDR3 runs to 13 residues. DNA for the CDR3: TGTGTCATTAGTGAGTCTGGTTCCTACGAGCAGTACTTC. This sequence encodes CVISESGSYEQYF.

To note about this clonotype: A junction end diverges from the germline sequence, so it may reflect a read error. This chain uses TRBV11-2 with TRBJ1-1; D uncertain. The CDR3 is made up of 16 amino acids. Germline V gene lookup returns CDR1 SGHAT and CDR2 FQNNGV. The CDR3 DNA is TGTGCCACCAGCTCCCGGATAGGGCTCATGAACACTGAAGCTTTGTTT. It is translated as CATSSRIGLMNTEALF.

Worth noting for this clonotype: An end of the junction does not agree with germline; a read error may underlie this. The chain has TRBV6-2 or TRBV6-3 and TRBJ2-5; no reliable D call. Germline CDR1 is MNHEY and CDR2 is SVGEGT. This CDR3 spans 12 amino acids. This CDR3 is CASSYVEETHYF. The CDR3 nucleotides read TGTGCCAGTAGTTATGTGGAAGAGACCCACTACTTC.

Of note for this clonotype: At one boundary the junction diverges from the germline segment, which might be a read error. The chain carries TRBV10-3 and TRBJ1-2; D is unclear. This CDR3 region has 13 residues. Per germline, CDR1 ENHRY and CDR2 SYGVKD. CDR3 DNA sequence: TGTGCCACCAATCAGGACCGAAACTATGGTTACACCTTT. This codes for CATNQDRNYGYTF.

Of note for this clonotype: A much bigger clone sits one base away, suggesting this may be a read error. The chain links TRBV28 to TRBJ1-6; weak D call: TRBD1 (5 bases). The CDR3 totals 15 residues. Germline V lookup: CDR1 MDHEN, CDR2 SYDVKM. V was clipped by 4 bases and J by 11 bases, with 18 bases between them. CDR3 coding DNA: TGTGCCAGCAGTTCACCCAGGGTCCGGGGTCCACCCCTCCACTTT. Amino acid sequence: CASSSPRVRGPPLHF.

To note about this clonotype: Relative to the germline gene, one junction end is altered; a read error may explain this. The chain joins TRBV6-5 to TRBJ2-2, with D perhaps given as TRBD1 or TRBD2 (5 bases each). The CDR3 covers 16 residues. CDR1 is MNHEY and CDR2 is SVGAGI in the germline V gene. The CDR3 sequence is CASSYGGPSDTRELSF. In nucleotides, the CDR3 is TGTGCCAGCAGTTACGGGGGACCATCGGACACCAGGGAGCTGTCCTTT.

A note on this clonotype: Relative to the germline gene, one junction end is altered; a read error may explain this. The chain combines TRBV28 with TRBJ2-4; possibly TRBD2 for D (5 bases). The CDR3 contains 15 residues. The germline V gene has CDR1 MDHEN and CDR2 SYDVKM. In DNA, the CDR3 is TGTGCCACCAGTTTTGAATCCCTAGCCAAAAACATTCAATACTTC. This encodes CATSFESLAKNIQYF. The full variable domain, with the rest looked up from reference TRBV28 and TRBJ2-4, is DVKVTQSSRYLVKRTGEKVFLECVQDMDHENMFWYRQDPGLGLRLIYFSYDVKMKEKGDIPEGYSVSREKKERFSLILESASTNQTSMYLCATSFESLAKNIQYFGAGTRLSVL.

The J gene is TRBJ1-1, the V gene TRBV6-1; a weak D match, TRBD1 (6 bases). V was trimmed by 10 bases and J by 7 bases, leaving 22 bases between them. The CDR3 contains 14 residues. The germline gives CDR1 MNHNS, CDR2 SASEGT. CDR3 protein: CANTGGGRSFEAFF. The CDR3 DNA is TGTGCCAACACTGGTGGGGGGCGCAGCTTTGAAGCTTTCTTT.

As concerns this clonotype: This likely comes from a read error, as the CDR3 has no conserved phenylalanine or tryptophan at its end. The CDR3 coding sequence is TGCGCCACCAGCCCCGGGACAGGGAGCTACAATGAGCAGTTCTTG. It yields the protein CATSPGTGSYNEQFL. This sequence joins TRBV5-1 and TRBJ2-1; 9 nucleotides match TRBD1. This CDR3 has 15 amino acids. CDR1 and CDR2 from the germline V gene are SGHRS and YFSETQ.

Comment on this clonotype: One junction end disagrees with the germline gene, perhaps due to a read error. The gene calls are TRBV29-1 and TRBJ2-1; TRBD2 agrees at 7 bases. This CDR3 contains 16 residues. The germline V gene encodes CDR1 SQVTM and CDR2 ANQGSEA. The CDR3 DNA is TGCAGCGTTAACCTTCCAGGCGGGAGAAGCTTCAATGAGCAGTCCTTC. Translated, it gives CSVNLPGGRSFNEQSF.

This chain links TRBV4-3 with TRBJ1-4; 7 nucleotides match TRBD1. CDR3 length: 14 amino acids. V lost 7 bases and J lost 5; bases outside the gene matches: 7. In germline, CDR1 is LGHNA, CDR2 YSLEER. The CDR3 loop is CASIRGRTNEKLFF. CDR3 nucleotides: TGCGCCAGCATTAGGGGGCGAACGAATGAAAAACTGTTTTTT.

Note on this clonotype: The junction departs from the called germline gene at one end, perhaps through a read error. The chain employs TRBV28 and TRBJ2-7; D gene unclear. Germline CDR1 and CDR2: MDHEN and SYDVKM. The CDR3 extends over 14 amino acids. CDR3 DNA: TGTGCCAGCAGTTTTTGGGATTGGTCCCACGATCAGTACTTC. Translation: CASSFWDWSHDQYF.